The 30 T cell receptor beta chains in this list originate from one sample, sequenced in a study of pediatric ulcerative colitis. Repertoires were generated with immunoSEQ multiplex PCR, while TCRdb's copy carries only in-frame clones and drops some. This sample yields roughly 54,000 clones, of which around 87% are seen a single time; about 1.5% belongs to the top ten. The sequencing input was blood. The source is a boy aged 5-17 years who was a control in a study of pediatric ulcerative colitis.

This rearrangement joins TRBV7-3 to TRBJ1-5; D is unresolved. The CDR3 has 16 amino acids. Germline-derived CDR1 and CDR2 are SGHTA and FQGTGA. V was pared by 6 bases and J by 9 bases, with 24 bases between. The CDR3 DNA sequence: TGTGCCAGCAGAATCGTGTGGGAGCGGTGTTCTTGGCCCCAGCATTTT. This translates into CASRIVWERCSWPQHF.

Details on this clone: The same CDR3 can be traced to other DNA sequences in this sample. CDR3: CASSRTGNGKLFF. As DNA, the CDR3 is TGCGCCAGCAGTCGGACAGGGAACGGAAAACTGTTTTTT. This chain connects TRBV10-1 to TRBJ1-4; the match to TRBD1 covers 8 bases. J gave up 10 bases and V 5 bases, and 6 bases lay outside the gene matches. This CDR3 comprises 13 residues. Germline loops: CDR1 WNHNN, CDR2 SYGVQD (reference sequence).

The V gene is TRBV28, the J gene TRBJ1-5; unclear D gene. This CDR3 is 13 amino acids long. Germline CDR1 reads MDHEN; CDR2 reads SYDVKM. The ends were cut back, 8 bases at V and 3 bases at J, with 11 bases in the middle. CDR3 region: CASGGPSNQPQHF. The CDR3 region has the DNA TGTGCCAGCGGAGGGCCTTCCAATCAGCCCCAGCATTTT.

The chain uses TRBV6-5 and TRBJ1-1; D gene ambiguous. This CDR3 is built from 13 residues. CDR1 and CDR2 (germline): MNHEY, SVGAGI. Trimming pared 7 bases from V and 6 bases from J, leaving 15 bases between. CDR3 amino acids: CASIPTGGPEAFF. CDR3 nucleotides: TGTGCCAGCATCCCCACGGGAGGCCCTGAAGCTTTCTTT.

This clone was detected only once. The chain links TRBV10-3 to TRBJ2-7, with D hard to call. The CDR3 totals 12 residues. CDR1 is ENHRY, CDR2 SYGVKD, per germline. Trimming stripped 2 bases from V and 7 bases from J, with 9 bases between. This CDR3 reads CAISEAVGEQYF. The CDR3 DNA follows: TGTGCCATCAGTGAGGCGGTTGGGGAGCAGTACTTC.

The chain combines TRBV30 with TRBJ1-1; unclear D gene. Trimming cost V 4 bases and J 1 base, with 7 bases left between them. The germline V gene encodes CDR1 GTSNPN and CDR2 SVGIG (reference sequence). This CDR3 has 12 residues. CDR3 nucleotides: TGTGCCTGGATTCAAGAGAACACTGAAGCTTTCTTT. Amino acid sequence: CAWIQENTEAFF.

The chain employs TRBV29-1 and TRBJ1-6; no clear D. Trimming removed 5 bases at V and 0 bases at J, with 8 bases between. The CDR3 contains 14 residues. Germline CDR1 reads SQVTM; CDR2 reads ANQGSEA. CDR3 in DNA: TGCAGCGTTAAGGATTCCTCCTATAATTCACCCCTCCACTTT. It codes for CSVKDSSYNSPLHF.

V and J are TRBV2 and TRBJ2-6, with D maybe TRBD1 (6 bases). Germline CDR1 reads SNHLY; CDR2 reads FYNNEI. This CDR3 comprises 18 residues. V dropped 7 bases and J dropped 0 bases, with 19 bases sitting between them. The DNA for the CDR3 is TGTGCCAGCAAGTTATCGCCGGGACACCTCTCTGGGGCCAACGTCCTGACTTTC. The encoded protein is CASKLSPGHLSGANVLTF.

The chain links TRBV4-3 to TRBJ2-7; TRBD1 matches at 8 bases. V lost 2 bases to trimming and J lost 7 bases; unmatched junction nucleotides: 4. This CDR3 region has 13 residues. Germline CDR1 and CDR2: LGHNA and YSLEER. In nucleotides, the CDR3 is TGCGCCAGCAGCCAAACAGGGGGTATAGAGCAGTACTTC. The encoded protein is CASSQTGGIEQYF.

The chain carries TRBV6-1 and TRBJ2-5; D not certain. This CDR3 has 13 residues. Germline loops: CDR1 MNHNS, CDR2 SASEGT. V dropped 8 bases and J dropped 2 bases, with 12 bases sitting between them. CDR3 sequence reads: CASGITLQETQYF. CDR3 nucleotides: TGTGCCAGCGGAATAACATTGCAAGAGACCCAGTACTTC.

The rearrangement uses TRBV4-3 and TRBJ1-1; no clear D. Germline V lookup: CDR1 LGHNA, CDR2 YSLEER. The germline V and J ends were trimmed by 4 bases and 9 bases, with 15 bases remaining between them. This CDR3 has 13 residues. Written as DNA, the CDR3 is TGCGCCAGCAGCCCTATTACGGGTGTTAAAGCTTTCTTT. Its protein is CASSPITGVKAFF.

CDR3 protein: CASSLRTRQGGNSPLHF. CDR3 sequence (DNA): TGTGCCAGCAGCTTGAGAACGAGACAGGGCGGTAATTCACCCCTCCACTTT. V usage is TRBV5-6 and J usage is TRBJ1-6; 7 nucleotides match TRBD1. V trimming: 1 base; J trimming: 6 bases; junction bases outside the gene matches: 10. The CDR3 contains 17 residues. Germline V gives CDR1 SGHDT, CDR2 YYEEEE.

The gene calls are TRBV25-1 and TRBJ2-2; D is perhaps TRBD1 (6 bases). The CDR3 length is 16 residues. CDR1 and CDR2 (germline): MGHDK, SYGVNS. Trimming left V 3 bases short and J 2 bases short, with 13 bases between. This chain's CDR3 is CASSDPRTDNTGELFF. The CDR3 DNA sequence: TGTGCCAGCAGTGACCCGCGGACAGATAACACCGGGGAGCTGTTTTTT. The entire variable domain, with the rest obtained from reference TRBV25-1 and TRBJ2-2, is as follows: EADIYQTPRYLVIGTGKKITLECSQTMGHDKMYWYQQDPGMELHLIHYSYGVNSTEKGDLSSESTVSRIRTEHFPLTLESARPSHTSQYLCASSDPRTDNTGELFFGEGSRLTVL.

The rearrangement uses TRBV14 and TRBJ2-1; 7 positions match TRBD2. CDR3 size: 15 residues. CDR1 and CDR2 from the germline V gene are SGHDN and FVKESK. Germline trimming cut 2 bases from V and 4 bases from J; bases unmatched to any gene: 5. The DNA of the CDR3 is TGTGCCAGCAGCCAACTTACTAGCGTTTACAATGAGCAGTTCTTC. It encodes CASSQLTSVYNEQFF.

The chain carries TRBV9 and TRBJ1-3; 8 nucleotides align to TRBD1. The CDR3 is 15 residues long. CDR1 is SGDLS and CDR2 is YYNGEE in the germline V gene. The V segment lost 3 bases and the J segment 8 bases; nucleotides outside the gene matches: 10. For the CDR3, the DNA is TGTGCCAGCAGCGATGATGCGACAGGGGTTCACACCATATATTTT. Its protein product is CASSDDATGVHTIYF.

The chain employs TRBV11-3 and TRBJ2-1; D unresolved. Per germline, CDR1 SGHNT and CDR2 YENEEA. V lost 5 bases and J 6 bases, leaving 14 bases between the germline ends. The CDR3 runs 14 residues. CDR3 coding DNA: TGTGCCAGCAGCGCAAGCCAGAATCTCAATGAGCAGTTCTTC. Its protein is CASSASQNLNEQFF.

V gene TRBV7-8 combines with J gene TRBJ2-1; 8 bases line up with TRBD2. The CDR3 has 16 amino acids. Germline trimming cut 5 bases from V and 1 base from J; bases unmatched to any gene: 7. Germline CDR1 reads SGHVS; CDR2 reads FQNEAQ. In DNA form, the CDR3 reads TGTGCCAGCAGCCCTTCGGGCGGGAGGTCCTACAATGAGCAGTTCTTC. This translates into CASSPSGGRSYNEQFF.

DNA for the CDR3: TGTGCCAGCAGTTTAGCGGGGCGACAGGGTCCCAATGAGCAGTTCTTC. It is translated as CASSLAGRQGPNEQFF. The rearrangement joins TRBV28 to TRBJ2-1; maybe TRBD1 (7 bases). V gave up 2 bases and J gave up 6 bases, with 17 bases separating them. This CDR3 spans 16 amino acids. From germline, CDR1 is MDHEN and CDR2 SYDVKM.

The J gene is TRBJ2-2, the V gene TRBV6-4, with 13 bases aligning to TRBD2. CDR1 and CDR2 (germline): MRHNA, SNTAGT. Trimming at V came to 4 bases and at J to 4 bases, leaving 0 bases not matched to a gene. The CDR3 runs 15 residues. The CDR3 region is CASSGTSGSTGELFF. The CDR3 DNA sequence: TGTGCCAGCAGTGGGACTAGCGGGAGCACCGGGGAGCTGTTTTTT.

This clone has just one count. The chain uses TRBV19 and TRBJ2-1; no firm D call. Germline CDR1 is LNHDA and CDR2 is SQIVND (reference sequence). Trimming took off 3 bases at V and 4 bases at J, with 7 bases between the two ends. This CDR3 comprises 13 residues. In nucleotides, the CDR3 is TGTGCCAGTAGTATGTCCCGATACAATGAGCAGTTCTTC. It yields the protein CASSMSRYNEQFF.

The chain joins TRBV5-1 to TRBJ2-3; D is possibly TRBD1 or TRBD2 (5 bases each). V was trimmed by 0 bases and J by 3 bases, leaving 14 bases between them. Germline CDR1 is SGHRS and CDR2 is YFSETQ. The CDR3 contains 16 residues. Here the CDR3 DNA reads TGCGCCAGCAGCTTGGCCCTCGGGGCTTCTACAGATACGCAGTATTTT. Translated, it gives CASSLALGASTDTQYF.

The chain is built from TRBV25-1 and TRBJ2-7; maybe TRBD2 (6 bases). The germline V gene encodes CDR1 MGHDK and CDR2 SYGVNS. This CDR3 region has 17 residues. V lost 2 bases and J lost 3, with 20 bases in between. CDR3: CASSEDGGDAGGYEQYF. In DNA, the CDR3 is TGTGCCAGCAGTGAAGATGGAGGGGACGCCGGGGGCTACGAGCAGTACTTC.

CDR3 amino acids: CASRGGQPLLHGYTF. The CDR3 DNA reads as TGTGCCAGCAGGGGGGGACAGCCACTTCTGCATGGCTACACCTTC. V and J are TRBV2 and TRBJ1-2; 7 bases map to TRBD1. Germline values: CDR1 SNHLY, CDR2 FYNNEI. This CDR3 region has 15 residues. V shed 6 bases, J shed 6 bases, and the junction held 13 bases outside the gene matches. Based on the CDR3 plus reference TRBV2 and TRBJ1-2, the full variable domain is EPEVTQTPSHQVTQMGQEVILRCVPISNHLYFYWYRQILGQKVEFLVSFYNNEISEKSEIFDDQFSVERPDGSNFTLKIRSTKLEDSAMYFCASRGGQPLLHGYTFGSGTRLTVV.

The chain combines TRBV5-1 with TRBJ1-2; 8 nucleotides align to TRBD1. This CDR3 region has 14 residues. J lost 2 bases, V lost 4 bases, and 4 bases had no gene match. Germline-derived CDR1 and CDR2 are SGHRS and YFSETQ. CDR3 residues: CASSPQGDNYGYTF. CDR3 coding DNA: TGCGCCAGCAGCCCACAGGGGGACAACTATGGCTACACCTTC.

This chain joins TRBV19 and TRBJ2-7; TRBD1 aligns across 8 bases. The germline gives CDR1 LNHDA, CDR2 SQIVND (reference sequence). V dropped 7 bases and J dropped 2; count of bases not matched to a gene: 7. The CDR3 loop spans 14 amino acids. As DNA, the CDR3 is TGTGCCAGTACCACCGGGACAGGTGCCTACGAGCAGTACTTC. Residues: CASTTGTGAYEQYF.

The gene calls are TRBV19 and TRBJ2-7, with D maybe TRBD1 (6 bases). With 3 bases removed from V and 2 bases from J, the gap between germline ends came to 17 bases. This CDR3 is 16 amino acids long. Germline assignment: CDR1 LNHDA and CDR2 SQIVND (reference sequence). The CDR3 nucleotides are TGTGCCAGTAGTATTGCTGGGGGCCCGAACGCCTACGAGCAGTACTTC. Its translation is CASSIAGGPNAYEQYF. The whole variable domain, remainder taken from reference TRBV19 and TRBJ2-7, is DGGITQSPKYLFRKEGQNVTLSCEQNLNHDAMYWYRQDPGQGLRLIYYSQIVNDFQKGDIAEGYSVSREKKESFPLTVTSAQKNPTAFYLCASSIAGGPNAYEQYFGPGTRLTVT.

The chain uses TRBV9 and TRBJ2-3; 8 bases agree with TRBD2. Germline CDR1 SGDLS, CDR2 YYNGEE. With V trimmed by 4 bases and J by 0 bases, 13 bases remained unmatched. The CDR3 length is 18 residues. For the CDR3, the DNA is TGTGCCAGCAGCCAAACTACGGGCGGGGGGAGAAGCACAGATACGCAGTATTTT. Translating it yields CASSQTTGGGRSTDTQYF.

This clone was seen a handful of times. The chain carries TRBV18 and TRBJ1-2, with D possibly matching TRBD1 (6 bases). With 2 bases removed from V and 4 bases from J, the gap between germline ends came to 11 bases. In germline, CDR1 is KGHSH, CDR2 LQKENI. This CDR3 has 14 amino acids. DNA for the CDR3: TGTGCCAGCTCACCAGAGGACAGTATCTATGGCTACACCTTC. This translates into CASSPEDSIYGYTF.

The rearrangement links TRBV27 to TRBJ2-7; the match to TRBD2 covers 8 bases. V trimming: 6 bases; J trimming: 3 bases; junction bases outside the gene matches: 7. Germline CDR1 MNHEY, CDR2 SMNVEV (reference sequence). This CDR3 is built from 14 residues. The DNA for the CDR3 is TGTGCCAGCAGCATAAGCGGGAGACTCTACGAGCAGTACTTC. Translated: CASSISGRLYEQYF.

This clone was seen just once. The gene calls are TRBV5-1 and TRBJ2-1, with D perhaps TRBD2 (5 bases). V dropped 0 bases and J dropped 10 bases, with 14 bases sitting between them. Per germline, CDR1 SGHRS and CDR2 YFSETQ. The length of the CDR3 is 14 residues. In DNA form, the CDR3 reads TGCGCCAGCAGCTTGGCCACTAGTTGGGTGGAGCAGTTCTTC. This sequence encodes CASSLATSWVEQFF. Combining the CDR3 with reference TRBV5-1 and TRBJ2-1 gives the whole variable domain KAGVTQTPRYLIKTRGQQVTLSCSPISGHRSVSWYQQTPGQGLQFLFEYFSETQRNKGNFPGRFSGRQFSNSRSEMNVSTLELGDSALYLCASSLATSWVEQFFGPGTRLTVL.